The 21 T cell receptor beta chains given below trace back to one sample, sequenced in a study of human T cells and chemical hapten exposure. TCRdb reprocessed the RACE reads via MiXCR and lists one record per CDR3 protein. This sample has about 82,000 distinct CDR3 sequences; 6.5% to 8% occur once, and the top ten carry 1% to 1.5%. Documented time point: patch test 2, 6 weeks after DPC sensitization. Noted treatment: therapeutic diphenylcyclopropenone sensitization with weekly scalp DPC. The sample here was whole blood, taken in connection with sensitization to the hapten diphenylcyclopropenone (DPC). The source is a woman in her twenties or thirties with alopecia areata. Some clones in this sample may be carry-over from other donors' samples.

This clonotype came up a few times. The CDR3 spells CASSGPGYVTDTQYF. In DNA form, the CDR3 reads TGTGCCAGCAGCGGTCCGGGGTATGTGACAGATACGCAGTATTTT. This sequence joins TRBV6-1 and TRBJ2-3; TRBD2 is a possible D gene (5 bases). There are 15 residues in the CDR3. V lost 6 bases to trimming and J lost 3 bases, with 16 bases between them. The germline V gene has CDR1 MNHNS and CDR2 SASEGT.

This sequence joins TRBV5-1 and TRBJ2-5; D is possibly TRBD2 (5 bases). The germline gives CDR1 SGHRS, CDR2 YFSETQ. V was cut by 0 bases and J by 4 bases, with 10 bases left in between. The CDR3 totals 14 residues. The CDR3 loop reads CASSLDHAGETQYF. The DNA for the CDR3 is TGCGCCAGCAGCTTGGACCACGCGGGAGAGACCCAGTACTTC.

This clonotype occurred many times. The V and J genes are TRBV5-1 and TRBJ2-1; the D gene is possibly TRBD2 (6 bases). V lost 0 bases and J 7 bases, leaving 11 bases between the germline ends. Germline loops: CDR1 SGHRS, CDR2 YFSETQ. This CDR3 region has 14 residues. The CDR3 reads CASSLGLGRNEQFF. CDR3 in DNA: TGCGCCAGCAGCTTGGGACTAGGTCGGAATGAGCAGTTCTTC.

This clonotype was observed a few times. This chain joins TRBV5-1 and TRBJ1-2; D gene uncertain. V lost 4 bases to trimming and J lost 1 base, with 14 bases between them. The CDR3 contains 15 residues. Germline CDR1 SGHRS, CDR2 YFSETQ. The CDR3 DNA reads as TGCGCCAGCAGCCCTGCTTGGACGGATAACTATGGCTACACCTTC. Translated, it gives CASSPAWTDNYGYTF.

This clonotype was recorded many times. V usage is TRBV5-1 and J usage is TRBJ2-7; maybe TRBD1 (6 bases). V was shortened by 3 bases and J by 1 base, with 8 bases between the two germline ends. In germline, CDR1 is SGHRS, CDR2 YFSETQ. The CDR3 spans 13 residues. As DNA, the CDR3 is TGCGCCAGCAGCTCCCAGGGGTCCTACGAGCAGTACTTC. It specifies CASSSQGSYEQYF. The whole variable domain, filled in from reference TRBV5-1 and TRBJ2-7, reads KAGVTQTPRYLIKTRGQQVTLSCSPISGHRSVSWYQQTPGQGLQFLFEYFSETQRNKGNFPGRFSGRQFSNSRSEMNVSTLELGDSALYLCASSSQGSYEQYFGPGTRLTVT.

This clonotype has ten or more counts. The genes are TRBV7-3 and TRBJ1-1; no reliable D call. Germline-derived CDR1 and CDR2 are SGHTA and FQGTGA. CDR3 length: 14 residues. Trimming pared 3 bases from V and 5 bases from J, leaving 13 bases between. The CDR3 spells CASSLLGRGTEAFF. The CDR3 DNA follows: TGTGCCAGCAGCTTGCTAGGGCGCGGGACTGAAGCTTTCTTT.

This clonotype was seen repeatedly, ten times or more. The chain carries TRBV7-9 and TRBJ2-6; 9 bases align to TRBD1. The CDR3 is made up of 19 amino acids. The J segment lost 2 bases and the V segment lost 3 bases, leaving 11 bases of the junction unmatched. Per the germline V gene, CDR1 is SEHNR and CDR2 is FQNEAQ (reference sequence). The CDR3 here is CASSFAGQGYGAGANVLTF. The CDR3 DNA reads as TGTGCCAGCAGCTTCGCGGGACAGGGATACGGCGCTGGGGCCAACGTCCTGACTTTC. Filled out from reference TRBV7-9 and TRBJ2-6, the complete variable domain reads DTGVSQNPRHKITKRGQNVTFRCDPISEHNRLYWYRQTLGQGPEFLTYFQNEAQLEKSRLLSDRFSAERPKGSFSTLEIQRTEQGDSAMYLCASSFAGQGYGAGANVLTFGAGSRLTVL.

This sequence joins TRBV29-1 and TRBJ1-1; no clear D. In germline, CDR1 is SQVTM, CDR2 ANQGSEA. The CDR3 spans 10 residues. V was cut by 6 bases and J by 0 bases, with 2 bases left in between. CDR3 loop: CSVMNTEAFF. The CDR3 DNA reads as TGCAGCGTAATGAACACTGAAGCTTTCTTT.

The gene calls are TRBV12-3 or TRBV12-4 and TRBJ1-5; D gene uncertain. The CDR3 covers 12 residues. V lost 6 bases to trimming and J lost 11 bases, with 14 bases between them. CDR3 loop: CASSPSVTSQHF. CDR3 in DNA: TGTGCCAGCAGCCCCTCGGTTACGTCCCAGCATTTT.

Many counts were recorded for this clonotype. The chain has TRBV6-5 and TRBJ2-7; D gene uncertain. The CDR3 consists of 16 residues. The germline CDR1 and CDR2 sequences are MNHEY and SVGAGI. V was pared by 9 bases and J by 7 bases, with 28 bases between. CDR3 sequence (DNA): TGTGCCAGTTCTAAAGAAGGCGGACGGACCTTGGGGGAGCAGTACTTC. Its translation is CASSKEGGRTLGEQYF.

The chain is built from TRBV6-5 and TRBJ1-1, with 9 bases identical to TRBD1. The germline gives CDR1 MNHEY, CDR2 SVGAGI. The CDR3 runs 13 residues. V gave up 6 bases and J gave up 10 bases; unmatched junction bases: 9. This CDR3 reads CASSRNRGRGAFF. DNA of the CDR3: TGTGCCAGCAGCCGAAACAGGGGGCGCGGAGCTTTCTTT.

This clonotype was detected many times. V is TRBV9 and J is TRBJ2-3; unclear D gene. CDR3 length: 13 amino acids. Germline loops: CDR1 SGDLS, CDR2 YYNGEE. V was clipped by 3 bases and J by 4 bases, with 9 bases between them. CDR3 region: CASSALPADTQYF. The DNA of the CDR3 is TGTGCCAGCAGCGCCCTTCCCGCAGATACGCAGTATTTT.

In this sample, this clonotype turned up many times. The chain links TRBV29-1 to TRBJ2-3, with D possibly matching TRBD2 (7 bases). V was cut by 5 bases and J by 5 bases, with 20 bases left in between. The germline V gene has CDR1 SQVTM and CDR2 ANQGSEA. The CDR3 runs to 15 residues. The CDR3 DNA is TGCAGCGTTCCTAGAGGGGGGGGTCTAATAGATACGCAGTATTTT. Translated: CSVPRGGGLIDTQYF.

The chain combines TRBV7-9 with TRBJ2-3; D is tentatively TRBD1 or TRBD2 (5 bases each). Germline V lookup: CDR1 SEHNR, CDR2 FQNEAQ (reference sequence). Trimming removed 4 bases at V and 5 bases at J, with 7 bases between. This CDR3 is built from 12 residues. CDR3 DNA sequence: TGTGCCAGCAGCTGGGACGAAGATACGCAGTATTTT. Protein product: CASSWDEDTQYF.

This clonotype was found a few times. CDR3 in amino acids: CASSVGSSTYEQYF. CDR3 in DNA: TGTGCCAGCAGCGTTGGGTCTTCTACCTACGAGCAGTACTTC. This chain connects TRBV9 to TRBJ2-7; D is unresolved. Germline V gene sequence: CDR1 SGDLS, CDR2 YYNGEE. Trimming left V 2 bases short and J 2 bases short, with 11 bases between. CDR3 length: 14 amino acids.

In its sample, this clonotype was seen many times. This chain connects TRBV5-4 to TRBJ1-4, with D unresolved. V lost 0 bases and J lost 5, with 5 bases in between. Germline V CDR1 and CDR2: SGHNT, YYREEE (reference sequence). This CDR3 is built from 13 residues. The CDR3 reads CASSLGLNEKLFF. The CDR3 nucleotides are TGTGCCAGCAGCTTGGGGCTCAATGAAAAACTGTTTTTT. The full variable domain, its missing parts supplied by reference TRBV5-4 and TRBJ1-4, is ETGVTQSPTHLIKTRGQQVTLRCSSQSGHNTVSWYQQALGQGPQFIFQYYREEENGRGNFPPRFSGLQFPNYSSELNVNALELDDSALYLCASSLGLNEKLFFGSGTQLSVL.

This clonotype showed up many times. V gene TRBV30 combines with J gene TRBJ2-7; possibly TRBD1 or TRBD2 for D (5 bases each). Germline CDR1 and CDR2: GTSNPN and SVGIG (reference sequence). This CDR3 comprises 12 residues. V gave up 5 bases and J gave up 3 bases, with 11 bases separating them. CDR3 amino acids: CAWSGTVYEQYF. The CDR3 DNA sequence: TGTGCCTGGTCCGGGACGGTCTACGAGCAGTACTTC.

The chain carries TRBV25-1 and TRBJ1-6; the D gene is possibly TRBD1 (6 bases). Germline V CDR1 and CDR2: MGHDK, SYGVNS. Trimming took 6 bases from V and 9 from J, leaving 18 bases between them. The CDR3 spans 15 residues. The CDR3 DNA reads as TGTGCCAGCAGAGAGGGGGGGACATTTATTTCACCCCTCCACTTT. The encoded protein is CASREGGTFISPLHF.

Many counts were recorded for this clonotype. The rearrangement joins TRBV18 to TRBJ1-1; TRBD1 might be the D (6 bases). Germline CDR1 reads KGHSH; CDR2 reads LQKENI. Trimming took 10 bases from V and 1 from J, leaving 19 bases between them. This CDR3 is 15 amino acids long. CDR3 coding DNA: TGTGCCACCTATATTACCGAGACAGGGAACACTGAAGCTTTCTTT. It specifies CATYITETGNTEAFF.

This clonotype was found many times. This chain joins TRBV7-9 and TRBJ1-4, with D possibly TRBD1 on 5 matching bases. Germline V gene sequence: CDR1 SEHNR, CDR2 FQNEAQ (reference sequence). CDR3 length: 15 residues. Trimming pared 2 bases from V and 0 bases from J, leaving 7 bases between. CDR3 nucleotide sequence: TGTGCCAGCAGCTTACTGGGGCCAACTAATGAAAAACTGTTTTTT. Its protein product is CASSLLGPTNEKLFF.

Ten or more counts support this clonotype. V and J are TRBV12-3 or TRBV12-4 and TRBJ2-3, with D possibly matching TRBD2 (5 bases). Trimming removed 7 bases from V and 2 bases from J, with 16 bases in between. The CDR3 has 15 residues. DNA of the CDR3: TGTGCCAGCACCTACCTCCGGGGTACCACAGATACGCAGTATTTT. This encodes CASTYLRGTTDTQYF.